These 10 T cell receptor beta chains share one sample of origin, sequenced in a study of T-cell memory formation after mild COVID-19. TCRdb passed the 5' RACE reads through MiXCR, listing each CDR3 protein once. This sample has roughly 450,000 distinct CDR3 sequences, with about a sixth found just once. Sequencing used PBMCs or a T cell subset sorted from them (not recorded which). The receptor set was obtained from a man between 18 and 29 years old who had mild COVID-19 (a few samples of this study predate the infection). Cell type and time point are not known.

Here the CDR3 DNA reads TGTGCCAGCAGCCAAGCTCCTCCAGCGGGGGGACGTGAGCAGTTCTTC. Its protein product is CASSQAPPAGGREQFF. The chain uses TRBV4-2 and TRBJ2-1; TRBD2 matches at 9 bases. V gave up 1 base and J gave up 9 bases; unmatched junction bases: 10. The length of the CDR3 is 16 residues. The germline V gene has CDR1 LGHNA and CDR2 YNFKEQ.

V usage is TRBV19 and J usage is TRBJ2-1; no definite D call. There are 14 residues in the CDR3. Trimming took 7 bases from V and 1 from J, leaving 11 bases between them. In germline, CDR1 is LNHDA, CDR2 SQIVND (reference sequence). CDR3 coding DNA: TGTGCCAGTAACTGGGGTTTATCCTACAATGAGCAGTTCTTC. Amino acid sequence: CASNWGLSYNEQFF.

This clonotype was observed a handful of times. The chain combines TRBV5-1 with TRBJ1-2; D may be TRBD1 (6 bases). Germline loops: CDR1 SGHRS, CDR2 YFSETQ. The CDR3 runs to 15 residues. Trimming removed 0 bases from V and 4 bases from J, with 13 bases in between. The CDR3: CASSLGTEGGYGYTF. The DNA of the CDR3 is TGCGCCAGCAGCTTGGGGACCGAAGGGGGCTATGGCTACACCTTC. Drawing the rest from reference TRBV5-1 and TRBJ1-2, the complete variable domain is KAGVTQTPRYLIKTRGQQVTLSCSPISGHRSVSWYQQTPGQGLQFLFEYFSETQRNKGNFPGRFSGRQFSNSRSEMNVSTLELGDSALYLCASSLGTEGGYGYTFGSGTRLTVV.

The chain joins TRBV5-1 to TRBJ2-7, with D perhaps assigned TRBD1 or TRBD2 (6 bases each). The germline V gene encodes CDR1 SGHRS and CDR2 YFSETQ. The CDR3 is made up of 15 amino acids. Trimming took off 1 base at V and 3 bases at J, with 14 bases between the two ends. The CDR3 sequence is CASSLRGRGGYEQYF. For the CDR3, the DNA is TGCGCCAGCAGCTTGAGGGGCAGGGGAGGCTACGAGCAGTACTTC.

This clonotype was counted a few times. The V call is TRBV12-3 or TRBV12-4, the J call TRBJ2-1, with TRBD1 matching 11 bases. The CDR3 extends over 14 amino acids. Germline trimming cut 6 bases from V and 9 bases from J; bases unmatched to any gene: 7. This CDR3 is CASRNTGQGVEQFF. CDR3 DNA sequence: TGTGCCAGCAGAAACACGGGACAGGGGGTTGAGCAGTTCTTC.

This chain uses TRBV19 with TRBJ2-4; D is uncertain. The germline gives CDR1 LNHDA, CDR2 SQIVND (reference sequence). V was cut by 1 base and J by 1 base, with 11 bases left in between. The CDR3 consists of 16 residues. The CDR3 DNA reads as TGTGCCAGTAGTATAGGCTACGGATATGCCAAAAACATTCAGTACTTC. It yields the protein CASSIGYGYAKNIQYF. Combining the CDR3 with reference TRBV19 and TRBJ2-4 gives the whole variable domain DGGITQSPKYLFRKEGQNVTLSCEQNLNHDAMYWYRQDPGQGLRLIYYSQIVNDFQKGDIAEGYSVSREKKESFPLTVTSAQKNPTAFYLCASSIGYGYAKNIQYFGAGTRLSVL.

This chain connects TRBV4-2 to TRBJ2-5; TRBD2 aligns across 10 bases. V shed 1 base, J shed 4 bases, and the junction held 3 bases outside the gene matches. Looked up from germline, CDR1 is LGHNA and CDR2 is YNFKEQ. The CDR3 has 15 amino acids. CDR3 region: CASSQGSSGGETQYF. As DNA, the CDR3 is TGTGCCAGCAGCCAAGGATCTAGCGGGGGAGAGACCCAGTACTTC.

This clonotype showed up just a few times. This rearrangement joins TRBV12-3 or TRBV12-4 to TRBJ1-1, with a possible D match to TRBD1 (5 bases). V lost 8 bases to trimming and J lost 3 bases, with 19 bases between them. The CDR3 spans 15 residues. In nucleotides, the CDR3 is TGTGCCAGCCCACATAGACTTCAGGGAGACACTGAAGCTTTCTTT. This gives the protein CASPHRLQGDTEAFF.

J is TRBJ1-1 and V is TRBV5-1; D may be TRBD1 (6 bases). CDR3 length: 14 residues. The V end was cut by 7 bases, the J end by 0 bases, with 13 bases between. Per germline, CDR1 SGHRS and CDR2 YFSETQ. The CDR3 bases are TGCGCCAGCGGAAACGGACAGATGAACACTGAAGCTTTCTTT. It yields the protein CASGNGQMNTEAFF.

The table lists this clonotype with a few counts. This rearrangement joins TRBV12-3 or TRBV12-4 to TRBJ1-2; possible D gene TRBD1, 6 bases. This CDR3 has 14 amino acids. The V end lost 5 bases, the J end lost 6 bases, and 16 bases lay between the germline ends. CDR3 bases: TGTGCCAGCAGTCCGATCGGGGGGCTACATGGCTACACCTTC. This encodes CASSPIGGLHGYTF.